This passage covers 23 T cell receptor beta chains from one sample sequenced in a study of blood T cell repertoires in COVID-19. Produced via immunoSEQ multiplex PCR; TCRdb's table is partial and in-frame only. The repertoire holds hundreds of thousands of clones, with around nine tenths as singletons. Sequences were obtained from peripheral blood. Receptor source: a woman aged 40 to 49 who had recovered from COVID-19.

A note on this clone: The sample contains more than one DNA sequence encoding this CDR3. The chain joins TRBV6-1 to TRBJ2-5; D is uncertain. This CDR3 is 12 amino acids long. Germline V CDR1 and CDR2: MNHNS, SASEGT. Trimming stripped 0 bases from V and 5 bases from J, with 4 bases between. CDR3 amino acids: CASSEARETQYF. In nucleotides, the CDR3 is TGTGCCAGCAGTGAAGCGAGGGAGACCCAGTACTTC.

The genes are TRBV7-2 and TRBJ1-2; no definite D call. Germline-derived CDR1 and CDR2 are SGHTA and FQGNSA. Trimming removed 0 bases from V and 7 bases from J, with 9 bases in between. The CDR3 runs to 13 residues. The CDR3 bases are TGTGCCAGCAGCTTAGCATCGTCTCCTGGCTACACCTTC. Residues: CASSLASSPGYTF.

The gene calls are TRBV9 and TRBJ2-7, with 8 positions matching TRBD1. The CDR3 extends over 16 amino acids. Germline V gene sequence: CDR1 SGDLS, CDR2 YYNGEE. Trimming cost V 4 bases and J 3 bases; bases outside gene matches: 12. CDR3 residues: CASSPRAPDRGYEQYF. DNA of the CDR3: TGTGCCAGCAGCCCAAGGGCCCCTGACAGGGGCTACGAGCAGTACTTC. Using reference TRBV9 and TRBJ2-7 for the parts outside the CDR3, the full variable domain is DSGVTQTPKHLITATGQRVTLRCSPRSGDLSVYWYQQSLDQGLQFLIQYYNGEERAKGNILERFSAQQFPDLHSELNLSSLELGDSALYFCASSPRAPDRGYEQYFGPGTRLTVT.

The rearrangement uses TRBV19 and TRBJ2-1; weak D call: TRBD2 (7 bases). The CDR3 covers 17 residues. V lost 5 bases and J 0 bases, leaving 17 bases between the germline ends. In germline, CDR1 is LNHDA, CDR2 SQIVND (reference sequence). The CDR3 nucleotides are TGTGCCAGTAGTCCCCGCGGGGGCGGGAACTCCTACAATGAGCAGTTCTTC. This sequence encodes CASSPRGGGNSYNEQFF.

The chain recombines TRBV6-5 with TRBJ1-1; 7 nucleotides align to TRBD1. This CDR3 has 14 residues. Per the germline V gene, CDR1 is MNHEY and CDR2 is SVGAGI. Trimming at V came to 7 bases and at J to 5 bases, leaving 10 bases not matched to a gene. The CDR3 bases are TGTGCCAGCACTACAGGGGCGCAGGGGACTGAAGCTTTCTTT. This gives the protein CASTTGAQGTEAFF.

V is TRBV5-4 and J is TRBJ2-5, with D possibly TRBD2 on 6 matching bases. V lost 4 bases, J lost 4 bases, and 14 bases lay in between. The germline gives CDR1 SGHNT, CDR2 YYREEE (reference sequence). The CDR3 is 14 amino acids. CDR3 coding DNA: TGTGCCAGCAGCCCGGGGGATTTGGGAGAGACCCAGTACTTC. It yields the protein CASSPGDLGETQYF.

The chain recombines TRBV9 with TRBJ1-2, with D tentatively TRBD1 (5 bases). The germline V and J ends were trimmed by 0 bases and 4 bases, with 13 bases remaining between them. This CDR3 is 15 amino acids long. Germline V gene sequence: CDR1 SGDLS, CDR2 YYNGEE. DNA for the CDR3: TGTGCCAGCAGCGTAGAAGCAGGGTACCCCTATGGCTACACCTTC. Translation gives CASSVEAGYPYGYTF.

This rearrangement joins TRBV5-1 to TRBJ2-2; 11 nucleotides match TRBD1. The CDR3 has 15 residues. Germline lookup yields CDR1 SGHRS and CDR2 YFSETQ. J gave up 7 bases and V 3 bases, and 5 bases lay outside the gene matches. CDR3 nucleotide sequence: TGCGCCAGCAGCTCCTGGACAGGGGGCGGCGGGGAGCTGTTTTTT. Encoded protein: CASSSWTGGGGELFF.

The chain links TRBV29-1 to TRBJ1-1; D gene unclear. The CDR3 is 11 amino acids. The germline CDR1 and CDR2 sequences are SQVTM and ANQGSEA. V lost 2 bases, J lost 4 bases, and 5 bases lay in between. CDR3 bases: TGCAGCGTTGAACCCCGCACTGAAGCTTTCTTT. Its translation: CSVEPRTEAFF.

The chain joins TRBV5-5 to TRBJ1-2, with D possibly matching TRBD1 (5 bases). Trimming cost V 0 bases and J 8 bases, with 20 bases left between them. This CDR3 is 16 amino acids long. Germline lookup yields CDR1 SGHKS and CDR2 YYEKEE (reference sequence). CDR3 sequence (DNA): TGTGCCAGCAGCTTGGATTCTTGGGGGGTACTTAGAGGCTACACCTTC. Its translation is CASSLDSWGVLRGYTF. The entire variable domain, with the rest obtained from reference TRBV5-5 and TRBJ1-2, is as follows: DAGVTQSPTHLIKTRGQQVTLRCSPISGHKSVSWYQQVLGQGPQFIFQYYEKEERGRGNFPDRFSARQFPNYSSELNVNALLLGDSALYLCASSLDSWGVLRGYTFGSGTRLTVV.

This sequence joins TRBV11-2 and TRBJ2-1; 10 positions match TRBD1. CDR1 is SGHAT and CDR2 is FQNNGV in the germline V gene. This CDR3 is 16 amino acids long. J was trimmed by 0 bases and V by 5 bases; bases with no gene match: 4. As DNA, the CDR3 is TGTGCCAGCAGCGGACAGGGGGGCAGCTCCTACAATGAGCAGTTCTTC. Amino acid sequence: CASSGQGGSSYNEQFF. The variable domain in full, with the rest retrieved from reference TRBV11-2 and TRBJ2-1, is EAGVAQSPRYKIIEKRQSVAFWCNPISGHATLYWYQQILGQGPKLLIQFQNNGVVDDSQLPKDRFSAERLKGVDSTLKIQPAKLEDSAVYLCASSGQGGSSYNEQFFGPGTRLTVL.

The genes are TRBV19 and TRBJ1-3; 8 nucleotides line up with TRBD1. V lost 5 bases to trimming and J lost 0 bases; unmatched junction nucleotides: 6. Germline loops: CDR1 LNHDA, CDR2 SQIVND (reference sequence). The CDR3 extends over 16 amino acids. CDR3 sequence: CASSRWDRSSGNTIYF. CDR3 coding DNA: TGTGCCAGTAGTCGATGGGACAGGAGCTCTGGAAACACCATATATTTT.

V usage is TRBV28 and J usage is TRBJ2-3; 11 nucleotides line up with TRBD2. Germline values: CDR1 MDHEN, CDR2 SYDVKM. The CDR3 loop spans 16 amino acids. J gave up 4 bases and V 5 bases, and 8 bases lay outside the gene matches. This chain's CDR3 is CASSETTSGSADTQYF. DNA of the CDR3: TGTGCCAGCAGTGAGACAACTAGCGGGAGCGCAGATACGCAGTATTTT.

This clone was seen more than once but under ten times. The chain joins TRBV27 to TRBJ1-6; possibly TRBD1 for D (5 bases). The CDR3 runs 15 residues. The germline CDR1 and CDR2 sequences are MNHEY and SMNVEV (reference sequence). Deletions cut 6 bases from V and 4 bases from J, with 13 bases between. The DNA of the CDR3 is TGTGCCAGCAGCTGGGGCCCGCCTTATAATTCACCCCTCCACTTT. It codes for CASSWGPPYNSPLHF.

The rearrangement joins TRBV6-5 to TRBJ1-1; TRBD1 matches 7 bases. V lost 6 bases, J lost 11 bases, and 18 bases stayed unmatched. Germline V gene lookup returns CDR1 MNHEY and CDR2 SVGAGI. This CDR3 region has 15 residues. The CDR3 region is CASRRNDRVSGRAFF. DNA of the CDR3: TGTGCCAGCAGGAGGAACGACAGGGTGAGTGGGAGGGCTTTCTTT.

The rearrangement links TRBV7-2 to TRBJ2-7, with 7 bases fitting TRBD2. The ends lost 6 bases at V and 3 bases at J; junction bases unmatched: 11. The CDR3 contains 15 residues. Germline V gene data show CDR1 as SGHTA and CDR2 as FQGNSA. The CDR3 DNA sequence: TGTGCCAGCAGATTAACGGGAGGACGATACTACGAGCAGTACTTC. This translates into CASRLTGGRYYEQYF.

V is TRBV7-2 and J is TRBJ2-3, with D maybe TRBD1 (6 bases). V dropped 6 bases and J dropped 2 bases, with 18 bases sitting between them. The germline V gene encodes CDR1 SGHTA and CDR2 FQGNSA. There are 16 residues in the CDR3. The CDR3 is CASSQWTAIPTDTQYF. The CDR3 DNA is TGTGCCAGCAGTCAATGGACAGCTATACCCACAGATACGCAGTATTTT.

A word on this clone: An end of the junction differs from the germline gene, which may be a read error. CDR3 sequence: CAGRTGSNTGELFF. CDR3 coding DNA: TGTGCCGGCAGGACAGGGTCAAACACCGGGGAGCTGTTTTTT. The J gene is TRBJ2-2, the V gene TRBV7-9; 8 bases map to TRBD1. Germline-derived CDR1 and CDR2 are SEHNR and FQNEAQ (reference sequence). The length of the CDR3 is 14 residues.

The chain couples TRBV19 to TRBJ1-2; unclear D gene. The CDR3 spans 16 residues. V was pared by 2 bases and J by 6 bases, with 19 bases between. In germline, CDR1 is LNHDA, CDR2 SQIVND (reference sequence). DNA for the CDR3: TGTGCCAGTAGTATAAACCCGACTCCAAGAAAAGATGGCTACACCTTC. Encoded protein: CASSINPTPRKDGYTF.

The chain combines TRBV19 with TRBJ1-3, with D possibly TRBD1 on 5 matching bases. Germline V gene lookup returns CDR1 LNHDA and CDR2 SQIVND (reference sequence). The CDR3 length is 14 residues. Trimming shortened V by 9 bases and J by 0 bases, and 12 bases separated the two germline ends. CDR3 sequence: CASAGRSSGNTIYF. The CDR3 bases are TGTGCCAGCGCGGGACGGAGCTCTGGAAACACCATATATTTT.

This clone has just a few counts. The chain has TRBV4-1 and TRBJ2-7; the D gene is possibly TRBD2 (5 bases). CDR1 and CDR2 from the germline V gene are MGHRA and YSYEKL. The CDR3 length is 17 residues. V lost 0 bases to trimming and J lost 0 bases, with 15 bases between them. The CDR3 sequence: CASSQDNWGAPSYEQYF. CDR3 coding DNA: TGCGCCAGCAGCCAAGATAACTGGGGAGCTCCCTCCTACGAGCAGTACTTC.

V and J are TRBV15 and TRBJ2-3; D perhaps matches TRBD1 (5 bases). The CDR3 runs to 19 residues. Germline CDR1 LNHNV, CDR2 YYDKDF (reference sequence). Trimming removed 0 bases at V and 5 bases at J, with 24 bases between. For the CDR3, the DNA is TGTGCCACCAGCAGAGATTGGGGCCCTTCAGGCACGGTGGAAGATACGCAGTATTTT. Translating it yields CATSRDWGPSGTVEDTQYF.

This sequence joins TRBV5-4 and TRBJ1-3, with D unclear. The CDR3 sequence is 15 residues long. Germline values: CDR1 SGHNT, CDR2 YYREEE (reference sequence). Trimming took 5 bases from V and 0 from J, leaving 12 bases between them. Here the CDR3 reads CASSSPGSSGNTIYF. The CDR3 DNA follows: TGTGCCAGCAGTTCGCCGGGGAGCTCTGGAAACACCATATATTTT.